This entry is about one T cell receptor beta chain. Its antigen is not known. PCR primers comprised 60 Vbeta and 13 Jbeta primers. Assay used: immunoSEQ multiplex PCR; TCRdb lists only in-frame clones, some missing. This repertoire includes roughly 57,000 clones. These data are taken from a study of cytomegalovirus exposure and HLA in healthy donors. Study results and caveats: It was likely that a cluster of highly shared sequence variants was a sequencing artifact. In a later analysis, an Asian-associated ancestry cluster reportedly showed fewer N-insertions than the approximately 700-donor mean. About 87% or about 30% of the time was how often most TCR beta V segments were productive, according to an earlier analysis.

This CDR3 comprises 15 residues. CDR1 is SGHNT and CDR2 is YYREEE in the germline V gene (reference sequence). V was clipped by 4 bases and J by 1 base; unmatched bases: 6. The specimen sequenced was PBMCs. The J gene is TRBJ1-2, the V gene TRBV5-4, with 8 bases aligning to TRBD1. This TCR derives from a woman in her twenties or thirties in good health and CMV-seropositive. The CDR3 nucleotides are TGTGCCAGCAGCCGGGGACAGGCATATAACTATGGCTACACCTTC. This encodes CASSRGQAYNYGYTF.